These 21 T cell receptor beta chains were sequenced from one sample in a study of T cells in localized non-small cell lung cancer. Sequenced by immunoSEQ multiplex PCR; TCRdb stores in-frame clones only, minus some. Of 28,000 or so clones listed, 91% are singletons. This sample comprised peripheral blood, obtained before any cancer treatment. These receptors were collected from a female donor aged 60 or older with stage II squamous cell lung carcinoma.

The V gene is TRBV2, the J gene TRBJ2-5, with 7 nucleotides matching TRBD2. Germline-derived CDR1 and CDR2 are SNHLY and FYNNEI. The CDR3 covers 15 residues. Trimming removed 5 bases from V and 2 bases from J; junction bases left unmatched: 8. The CDR3: CASSTPTRGQETQYF. The CDR3 DNA sequence: TGTGCCAGCAGTACACCTACGCGGGGGCAAGAGACCCAGTACTTC.

The rearrangement links TRBV18 to TRBJ1-6; 7 bases are shared with TRBD1. The CDR3 runs to 14 residues. V trimming: 5 bases; J trimming: 8 bases; junction bases outside the gene matches: 6. Germline V gene sequence: CDR1 KGHSH, CDR2 LQKENI. The CDR3 coding sequence is TGTGCCAGCTCAGCGACAGGGTCCGATTCACCCCTCCACTTT. Protein sequence: CASSATGSDSPLHF.

The chain links TRBV7-2 to TRBJ2-3; no reliable D call. Germline CDR1 reads SGHTA; CDR2 reads FQGNSA. The CDR3 is 12 residues long. V lost 4 bases, J lost 0 bases, and 2 bases lay in between. CDR3 sequence: CASSSSTDTQYF. Here the CDR3 DNA reads TGTGCCAGCAGCTCCAGCACAGATACGCAGTATTTT.

The chain has TRBV9 and TRBJ2-1; D gene ambiguous. The V gene lost 4 bases and the J gene lost 1 base, with 9 bases spanning the gap. This CDR3 is 14 amino acids long. From germline, CDR1 is SGDLS and CDR2 YYNGEE. The CDR3: CASSPRASYNEQFF. DNA for the CDR3: TGTGCCAGCAGCCCCCGGGCTTCCTACAATGAGCAGTTCTTC.

The V and J genes are TRBV19 and TRBJ2-2, with 8 bases that match TRBD1. Losses at the gene ends were 1 base for V and 5 bases for J; bases not matched to a gene: 9. The CDR3 is 17 residues long. The germline V gene has CDR1 LNHDA and CDR2 SQIVND (reference sequence). This chain's CDR3 is CASSIVPGGVDTGELFF. CDR3 DNA sequence: TGTGCCAGTAGTATAGTCCCAGGGGGCGTAGATACCGGGGAGCTGTTTTTT. The full variable domain, completed using reference TRBV19 and TRBJ2-2, is DGGITQSPKYLFRKEGQNVTLSCEQNLNHDAMYWYRQDPGQGLRLIYYSQIVNDFQKGDIAEGYSVSREKKESFPLTVTSAQKNPTAFYLCASSIVPGGVDTGELFFGEGSRLTVL.

This sequence joins TRBV2 and TRBJ1-4; 9 nucleotides agree with TRBD1. The CDR3 contains 15 residues. V trimming: 8 bases; J trimming: 5 bases; junction bases outside the gene matches: 9. From germline, CDR1 is SNHLY and CDR2 FYNNEI. For the CDR3, the DNA is TGTGCCAGCGTTGAGGGGGGACAGGGAAATGAAAAACTGTTTTTT. Its translation is CASVEGGQGNEKLFF.

This clone was recorded once. The V call is TRBV5-1, the J call TRBJ1-2; TRBD1 matches at 9 bases. This CDR3 contains 16 residues. Germline V gene data show CDR1 as SGHRS and CDR2 as YFSETQ. Germline trimming cut 5 bases from V and 4 bases from J; bases unmatched to any gene: 12. CDR3 sequence (DNA): TGCGCCAGCAGACCTAGCCGGGACAGGGAGGCCTATGGCTACACCTTC. Translating gives CASRPSRDREAYGYTF.

This chain connects TRBV4-1 to TRBJ2-7; 7 bases match TRBD1. J gave up 2 bases and V 1 base, and 8 bases lay outside the gene matches. The CDR3 runs 16 residues. Germline loops: CDR1 MGHRA, CDR2 YSYEKL. The CDR3 here is CASSQGRQGIPYEQYF. CDR3 sequence (DNA): TGCGCCAGCAGCCAAGGCCGACAGGGAATCCCCTACGAGCAGTACTTC.

This clone was seen a few times. The J gene is TRBJ1-1, the V gene TRBV7-9; D gene unclear. CDR3 length: 12 amino acids. Germline CDR1 SEHNR, CDR2 FQNEAQ (reference sequence). Trimming stripped 3 bases from V and 4 bases from J, with 6 bases between. CDR3: CASSFPGTEAFF. CDR3 bases: TGTGCCAGCAGCTTTCCAGGCACTGAAGCTTTCTTT.

J is TRBJ2-5 and V is TRBV6-6; D gene ambiguous. The CDR3 loop spans 11 amino acids. The germline V gene encodes CDR1 MNHNY and CDR2 SVGAGI (reference sequence). Trimming cost V 6 bases and J 4 bases, with 6 bases left between them. CDR3 amino acids: CASRAGETQYF. CDR3 nucleotide sequence: TGTGCCAGCAGGGCCGGAGAGACCCAGTACTTC.

The genes are TRBV18 and TRBJ2-6; 15 bases match TRBD2. Trimming removed 4 bases from V and 2 bases from J; junction bases left unmatched: 9. Germline V gene lookup returns CDR1 KGHSH and CDR2 LQKENI. The CDR3 length is 20 residues. CDR3 amino acids: CASSLGTSGRRFTGANVLTF. The CDR3 bases are TGTGCCAGCTCACTTGGGACTAGCGGGAGGAGGTTCACTGGGGCCAACGTCCTGACTTTC.

The genes are TRBV9 and TRBJ1-2; D may be TRBD1 (6 bases). This CDR3 comprises 14 residues. V lost 6 bases to trimming and J lost 7 bases, with 19 bases between them. CDR1 is SGDLS, CDR2 YYNGEE, per germline. The CDR3 DNA sequence: TGTGCCAGCATGGACCCAACAGGGTATTCTGGCTACACCTTC. As protein: CASMDPTGYSGYTF.

V and J are TRBV28 and TRBJ2-7; D is unclear. The CDR3 extends over 16 amino acids. V was shortened by 4 bases and J by 3 bases, with 19 bases between the two germline ends. Germline V gene lookup returns CDR1 MDHEN and CDR2 SYDVKM. CDR3 in amino acids: CASSSVGRHKDYEQYF. As DNA, the CDR3 is TGTGCCAGCAGTTCCGTTGGTCGACACAAAGACTACGAGCAGTACTTC.

The chain combines TRBV5-1 with TRBJ1-1, with D maybe TRBD1 (5 bases). With 4 bases removed from V and 4 bases from J, the gap between germline ends came to 14 bases. The CDR3 spans 14 residues. Germline V lookup: CDR1 SGHRS, CDR2 YFSETQ. DNA for the CDR3: TGCGCCAGCAGCCCGGATGGGGCCACCACTGAAGCTTTCTTT. Protein sequence: CASSPDGATTEAFF.

The V gene is TRBV7-9, the J gene TRBJ2-6; D is possibly TRBD1 (6 bases). CDR1 is SEHNR and CDR2 is FQNEAQ in the germline V gene (reference sequence). V was shortened by 5 bases and J by 0 bases, with 20 bases between the two germline ends. The length of the CDR3 is 19 residues. CDR3 amino acids: CASSARPRDTLSGANVLTF. CDR3 nucleotides: TGTGCCAGCAGCGCACGCCCCCGGGACACCCTCTCTGGGGCCAACGTCCTGACTTTC.

CDR3 sequence reads: CASSAGLGTDTQYF. Here the CDR3 DNA reads TGTGCCAGTAGTGCAGGGCTCGGCACAGATACGCAGTATTTT. The chain links TRBV19 to TRBJ2-3; tentatively, D is TRBD1 (5 bases). The V end lost 5 bases, the J end lost 1 base, and 10 bases lay between the germline ends. Germline V gene lookup returns CDR1 LNHDA and CDR2 SQIVND (reference sequence). The CDR3 sequence is 14 residues long.

The chain has TRBV5-1 and TRBJ1-1, with no clear D. Trimming took off 4 bases at V and 0 bases at J, with 1 base between the two ends. The V gene's germline CDR1 is SGHRS and CDR2 YFSETQ. The CDR3 contains 11 residues. The CDR3 loop is CASSLNTEAFF. CDR3 sequence (DNA): TGCGCCAGCAGCCTGAACACTGAAGCTTTCTTT.

The chain links TRBV2 to TRBJ2-1; D not resolved. This CDR3 has 10 amino acids. Germline V CDR1 and CDR2: SNHLY, FYNNEI. The V end lost 6 bases, the J end lost 13 bases, and 10 bases lay between the germline ends. The CDR3 sequence is CASRDVSQFF. The CDR3 region has the DNA TGTGCCAGCAGGGACGTAAGTCAGTTCTTC.

The genes are TRBV30 and TRBJ2-7; no definite D call. Germline V gene sequence: CDR1 GTSNPN, CDR2 SVGIG (reference sequence). V was cut by 5 bases and J by 0 bases, with 14 bases left in between. The CDR3 runs 14 residues. The CDR3 bases are TGTGCCTGGGCGCGGACGTCGGTCTCCTACGAGCAGTACTTC. The encoded protein is CAWARTSVSYEQYF. Full variable domain (outside the CDR3, taken from reference TRBV30 and TRBJ2-7): SQTIHQWPATLVQPVGSPLSLECTVEGTSNPNLYWYRQAAGRGLQLLFYSVGIGQISSEVPQNLSASRPQDRQFILSSKKLLLSDSGFYLCAWARTSVSYEQYFGPGTRLTVT.

The rearrangement joins TRBV11-2 to TRBJ1-1; tentatively, D is TRBD1 (5 bases). The CDR3 runs 14 residues. Per the germline V gene, CDR1 is SGHAT and CDR2 is FQNNGV. The V gene lost 1 base and the J gene lost 6 bases, with 12 bases spanning the gap. The CDR3 bases are TGTGCCAGCAGCTTAGGATCAGGGCGCCCTGAAGCTTTCTTT. Amino acid sequence: CASSLGSGRPEAFF.

The CDR3 sequence: CASSLGGGVGYTF. DNA for the CDR3: TGTGCCAGCAGCTTAGGAGGGGGAGTAGGCTACACCTTC. The genes are TRBV11-2 and TRBJ1-2, with a possible D match to TRBD1 (6 bases). Germline assignment: CDR1 SGHAT and CDR2 FQNNGV. Trimming pared 1 base from V and 8 bases from J, leaving 11 bases between. The CDR3 has 13 residues.